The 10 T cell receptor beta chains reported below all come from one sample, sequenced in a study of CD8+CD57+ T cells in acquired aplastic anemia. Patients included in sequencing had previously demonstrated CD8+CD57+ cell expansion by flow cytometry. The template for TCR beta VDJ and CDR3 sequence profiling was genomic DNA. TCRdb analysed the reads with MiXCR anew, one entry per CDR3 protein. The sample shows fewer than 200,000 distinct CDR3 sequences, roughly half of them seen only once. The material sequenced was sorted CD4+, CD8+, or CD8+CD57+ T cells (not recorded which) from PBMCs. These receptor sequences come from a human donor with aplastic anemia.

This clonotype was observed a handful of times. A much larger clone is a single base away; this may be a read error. For the CDR3, the DNA is TGTGTCAGCAGGGGACAGGCTAGCGGGGAGCTGTTTTTT. Its protein is CVSRGQASGELFF. The chain combines TRBV6-1 with TRBJ2-2; 8 nucleotides align to TRBD1. Per germline, CDR1 MNHNS and CDR2 SASEGT. The CDR3 spans 13 residues.

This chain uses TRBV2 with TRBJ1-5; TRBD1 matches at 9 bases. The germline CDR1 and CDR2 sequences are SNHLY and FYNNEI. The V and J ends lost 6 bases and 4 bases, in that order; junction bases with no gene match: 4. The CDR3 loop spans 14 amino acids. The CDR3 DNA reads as TGTGCCAGCAGGGGGACAGGGAGTAATCAGCCCCAGCATTTT. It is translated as CASRGTGSNQPQHF.

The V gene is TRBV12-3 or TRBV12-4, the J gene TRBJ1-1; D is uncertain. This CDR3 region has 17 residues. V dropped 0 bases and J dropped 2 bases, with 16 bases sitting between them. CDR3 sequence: CASSLAAVGKLNTEAFF. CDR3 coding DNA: TGTGCCAGCAGTTTAGCCGCGGTGGGGAAACTAAACACTGAAGCTTTCTTT.

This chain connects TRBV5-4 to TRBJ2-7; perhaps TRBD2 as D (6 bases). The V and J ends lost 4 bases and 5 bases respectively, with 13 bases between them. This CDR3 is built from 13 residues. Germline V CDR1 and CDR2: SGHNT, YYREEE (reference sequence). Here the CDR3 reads CASSPGGSHEQYF. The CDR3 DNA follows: TGTGCCAGCAGCCCCGGAGGGTCCCACGAGCAGTACTTC.

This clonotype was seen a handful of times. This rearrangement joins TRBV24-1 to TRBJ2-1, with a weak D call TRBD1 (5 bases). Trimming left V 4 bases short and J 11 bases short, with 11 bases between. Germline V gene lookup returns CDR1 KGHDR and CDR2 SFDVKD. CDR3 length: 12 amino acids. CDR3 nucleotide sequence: TGTGCCACCAGTGACGACAGCGCGAAGCAGTTCTTC. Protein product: CATSDDSAKQFF.

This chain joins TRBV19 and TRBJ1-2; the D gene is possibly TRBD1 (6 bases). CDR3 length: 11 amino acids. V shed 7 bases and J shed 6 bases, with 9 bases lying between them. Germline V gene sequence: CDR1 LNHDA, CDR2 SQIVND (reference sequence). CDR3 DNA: TGTGCCAGTAATTCAGGGGATGGCTACACCTTC. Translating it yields CASNSGDGYTF. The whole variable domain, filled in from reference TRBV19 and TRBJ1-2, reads DGGITQSPKYLFRKEGQNVTLSCEQNLNHDAMYWYRQDPGQGLRLIYYSQIVNDFQKGDIAEGYSVSREKKESFPLTVTSAQKNPTAFYLCASNSGDGYTFGSGTRLTVV.

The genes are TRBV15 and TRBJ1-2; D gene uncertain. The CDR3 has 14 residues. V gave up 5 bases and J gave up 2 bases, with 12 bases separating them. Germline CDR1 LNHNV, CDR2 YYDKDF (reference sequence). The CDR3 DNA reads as TGTGCCACCAGCCCCAGCCAGGACAACTATGGCTACACCTTC. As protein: CATSPSQDNYGYTF. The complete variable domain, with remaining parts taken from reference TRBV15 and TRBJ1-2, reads DAMVIQNPRYQVTQFGKPVTLSCSQTLNHNVMYWYQQKSSQAPKLLFHYYDKDFNNEADTPDNFQSRRPNTSFCFLDIRSPGLGDTAMYLCATSPSQDNYGYTFGSGTRLTVV.

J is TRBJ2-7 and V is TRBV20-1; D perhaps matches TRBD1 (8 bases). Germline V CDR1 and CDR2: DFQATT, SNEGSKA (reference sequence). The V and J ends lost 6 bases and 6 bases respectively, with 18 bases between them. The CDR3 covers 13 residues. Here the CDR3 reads CSAPGGRGLEQYF. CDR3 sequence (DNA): TGCAGTGCCCCGGGGGGCAGGGGGCTCGAGCAGTACTTC.

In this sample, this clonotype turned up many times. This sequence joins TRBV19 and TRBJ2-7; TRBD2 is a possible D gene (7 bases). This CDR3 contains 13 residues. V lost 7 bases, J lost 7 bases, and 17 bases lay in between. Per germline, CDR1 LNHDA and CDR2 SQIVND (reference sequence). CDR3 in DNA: TGTGCCAGTACCCCCCATAGGGGGGGAGAGCAGTACTTC. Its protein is CASTPHRGGEQYF.

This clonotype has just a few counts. As DNA, the CDR3 is TGTGCCAGCAGTTTGCTAGGGGGCCTCTATGGCTACACCTTC. Protein sequence: CASSLLGGLYGYTF. V and J are TRBV28 and TRBJ1-2, with TRBD1 matching 7 bases. This CDR3 has 14 residues. The germline V gene has CDR1 MDHEN and CDR2 SYDVKM. V was pared by 3 bases and J by 4 bases, with 5 bases of the junction left unmatched.